This entry concerns a single TCR beta chain. Its antigen is still unknown. The record originates from a study of OX40 agonist ivuxolimab in advanced cancers. Study context: The diagnoses of dose-escalation patients were hepatocellular carcinoma, melanoma, renal cell or head and neck cancer. General observations from the study: In a subset of nonresponders, normalized T-cell clonal expansion was also low.

The assay was immunoSEQ multiplex PCR, and TCRdb's table has in-frame clones only and misses some. The sample has some 90,000 clones, 91% seen once. Germline CDR1 is SGHAT and CDR2 is FQDESV (reference sequence). The CDR3 spans 18 residues. Deletions cut 3 bases from V and 0 bases from J, with 18 bases between. Specimen: CD4+ or CD8+ T cells sorted from blood, collected in a trial of the OX40 agonist ivuxolimab. The TCR was taken from an adult with an advanced solid tumor such as melanoma, head and neck, liver or kidney cancer. The chain has TRBV11-1 and TRBJ1-3; D remains ambiguous. CDR3 region: CASSLSQSGRTSGNTIYF. The CDR3 nucleotides are TGTGCCAGCAGCTTGAGTCAGTCCGGACGTACCTCTGGAAACACCATATATTTT.